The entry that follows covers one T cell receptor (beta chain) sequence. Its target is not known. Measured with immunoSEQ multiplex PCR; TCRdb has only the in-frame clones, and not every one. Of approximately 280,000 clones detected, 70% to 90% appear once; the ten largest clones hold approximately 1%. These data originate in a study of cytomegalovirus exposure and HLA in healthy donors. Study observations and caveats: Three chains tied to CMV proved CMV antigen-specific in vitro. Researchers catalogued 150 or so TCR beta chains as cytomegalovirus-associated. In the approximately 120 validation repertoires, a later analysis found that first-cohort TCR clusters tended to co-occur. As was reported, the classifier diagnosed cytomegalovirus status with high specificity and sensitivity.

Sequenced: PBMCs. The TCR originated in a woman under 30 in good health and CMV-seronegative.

The chain's CDR3 is CASSKDAQGQETQYF. The CDR3 bases are TGTGCCAGCAGCAAGGACGCGCAGGGACAAGAGACCCAGTACTTC. V usage is TRBV5-4 and J usage is TRBJ2-5, with a weak D call TRBD1 (5 bases). The CDR3 runs to 15 residues. V lost 4 bases to trimming and J lost 2 bases, with 15 bases between them. Germline V gene lookup returns CDR1 SGHNT and CDR2 YYREEE (reference sequence).